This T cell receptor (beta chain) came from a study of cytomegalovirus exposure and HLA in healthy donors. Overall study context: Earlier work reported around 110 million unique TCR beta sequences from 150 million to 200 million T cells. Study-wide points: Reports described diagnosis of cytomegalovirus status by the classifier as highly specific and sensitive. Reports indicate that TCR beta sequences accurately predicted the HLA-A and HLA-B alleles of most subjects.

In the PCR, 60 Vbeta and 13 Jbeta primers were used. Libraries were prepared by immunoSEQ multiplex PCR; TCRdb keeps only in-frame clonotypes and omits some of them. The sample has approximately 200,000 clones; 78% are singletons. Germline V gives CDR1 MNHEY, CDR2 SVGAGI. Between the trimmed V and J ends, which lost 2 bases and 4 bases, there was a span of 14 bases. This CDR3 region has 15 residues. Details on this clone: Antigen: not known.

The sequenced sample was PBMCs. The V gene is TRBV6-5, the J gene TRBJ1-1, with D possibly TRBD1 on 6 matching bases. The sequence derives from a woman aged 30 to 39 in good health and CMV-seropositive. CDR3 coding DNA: TGTGCCAGCAGTTACGAAGGGGGTTTGGGCACTGAAGCTTTCTTT. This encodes CASSYEGGLGTEAFF.